This record looks at one T cell receptor beta chain sequence and its context. What it binds is unknown. One end of the junction fails to match germline, which may point to a read error. These data originate in a study of chemoradiotherapy in HPV16-positive cancers. Study background: Candidate HPV-specific clones and shared TCR motifs came from two HPV16-positive patients.

Assay: immunoSEQ multiplex PCR; the TCRdb copy retains only in-frame clones and omits some. The data show over 13,000 clones, 65% to 80% seen once. CDR1 is SSHAT and CDR2 is FNYEAQ in the germline V gene (reference sequence). This CDR3 spans 17 amino acids. Findings of the study overall: During treatment, candidate HPV-specific clones and E7-related motifs expanded in tumor. Functional assays defining HPV-specific T cells used only a couple of HPV16-positive patients. Better recurrence-free survival went with HPV-responsive T-cell expansion in HPV16-positive patients.

The specimen was taken from a patient who underwent chemoradiotherapy. This chain connects TRBV7-7 to TRBJ2-1, with unresolved D. The TCR was taken from a human donor with HPV-associated anogenital cancer. CDR3 nucleotide sequence: TGTGCTAGCAGCTTAGCCCCTGGGCTCCGTCCCTACAATGAGCAGTTCTTC. Its translation: CASSLAPGLRPYNEQFF.